This TCR beta chain was observed in a study of human T cells and chemical hapten exposure. One entry per CDR3 protein results from TCRdb running MiXCR on the RACE reads. This sample has 100,000 to 150,000 distinct CDR3 sequences, with roughly 12% found just once. Indicated time point: patch test 3, about 24 weeks after DPC sensitization. Treatment: therapeutic diphenylcyclopropenone sensitization with weekly scalp DPC. This clonotype occurred a few times. This CDR3 is built from 16 residues. Per germline, CDR1 PRHDT and CDR2 FYEKMQ (reference sequence). J gave up 8 bases and V 5 bases, and 12 bases lay outside the gene matches.

This chain joins TRBV13 and TRBJ2-1, with 10 positions matching TRBD2. This clonotype was obtained from a woman between 50 and 59 years old with alopecia areata. Some clones in this sample may be carry-over from other donors' samples. Sequenced here: whole blood, sampled in connection with sensitization to the hapten diphenylcyclopropenone (DPC). In DNA, the CDR3 is TGTGCCAGCAGCGCCCAACTAGCGGGGAGCTCGGATGAGCAGTTCTTC. This gives the protein CASSAQLAGSSDEQFF.